These 4 T cell receptor beta chains came from one sample sequenced in a study of OX40 agonist ivuxolimab in advanced cancers. Sequencing used immunoSEQ multiplex PCR; TCRdb keeps in-frame clones, though not all of them. The sample holds more than 55,000 clones; 79% are singletons and the top ten take approximately 11%. This specimen was CD4+ or CD8+ T cells sorted from blood, taken in a trial of the OX40 agonist ivuxolimab. The receptors stem from an adult with an advanced solid tumor such as melanoma, head and neck, liver or kidney cancer.

The genes are TRBV7-8 and TRBJ2-7; TRBD1 might be the D (6 bases). Germline V lookup: CDR1 SGHVS, CDR2 FQNEAQ. Trimming stripped 5 bases from V and 2 bases from J, with 16 bases between. The CDR3 extends over 15 amino acids. The CDR3 sequence: CASSPQTGPAYEQYF. CDR3 nucleotides: TGTGCCAGCAGCCCTCAGACAGGACCGGCCTACGAGCAGTACTTC.

This chain connects TRBV13 to TRBJ2-2, with a weak D call TRBD2 (6 bases). The CDR3 has 16 amino acids. Germline-derived CDR1 and CDR2 are PRHDT and FYEKMQ (reference sequence). Trimming cost V 6 bases and J 9 bases, with 23 bases left between them. The CDR3 reads CASSGKPETRPWELFF. The CDR3, as DNA: TGTGCCAGCAGTGGAAAACCCGAGACTAGGCCCTGGGAGCTGTTTTTT.

This clone was recorded a few times. The genes are TRBV5-4 and TRBJ2-2; maybe TRBD1 (5 bases). The germline V and J ends were trimmed by 1 base and 0 bases, with 7 bases remaining between them. The CDR3 runs to 15 residues. CDR1 and CDR2 (germline): SGHNT, YYREEE (reference sequence). CDR3 nucleotide sequence: TGTGCCAGCAGCTTGATGACAGCGAACACCGGGGAGCTGTTTTTT. Translating gives CASSLMTANTGELFF.

This sequence joins TRBV5-5 and TRBJ2-2, with D possibly TRBD2 on 5 matching bases. Trimming cost V 0 bases and J 1 base, with 13 bases left between them. CDR1 is SGHKS, CDR2 YYEKEE, per germline (reference sequence). The CDR3 runs to 17 residues. The CDR3 DNA reads as TGTGCCAGCAGCTTGGTGCAGGAGAGGGTGAACACCGGGGAGCTGTTTTTT. Amino acids: CASSLVQERVNTGELFF. Drawing the rest from reference TRBV5-5 and TRBJ2-2, the complete variable domain is DAGVTQSPTHLIKTRGQQVTLRCSPISGHKSVSWYQQVLGQGPQFIFQYYEKEERGRGNFPDRFSARQFPNYSSELNVNALLLGDSALYLCASSLVQERVNTGELFFGEGSRLTVL.